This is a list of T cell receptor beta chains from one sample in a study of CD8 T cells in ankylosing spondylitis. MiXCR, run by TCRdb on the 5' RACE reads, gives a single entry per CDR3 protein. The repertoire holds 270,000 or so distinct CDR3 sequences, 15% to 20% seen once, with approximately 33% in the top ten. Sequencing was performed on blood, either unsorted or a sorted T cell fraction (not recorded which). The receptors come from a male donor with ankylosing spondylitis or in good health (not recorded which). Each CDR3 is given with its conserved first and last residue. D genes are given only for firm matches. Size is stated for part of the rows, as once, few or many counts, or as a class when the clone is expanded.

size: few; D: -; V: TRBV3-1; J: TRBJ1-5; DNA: TGTGCCAGCAGCCAAGAAGGTCCAGGGCTCCAGCCCCAGCATTTT; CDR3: CASSQEGPGLQPQHF
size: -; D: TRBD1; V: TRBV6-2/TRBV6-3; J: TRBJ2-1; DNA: TGTGCCAGCAACCCGCAGGGGGCTGGGGAGCAGTTCTTC; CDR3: CASNPQGAGEQFF
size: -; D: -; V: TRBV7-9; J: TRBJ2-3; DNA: TGTGCCAGCAGCTATAGTAGGGGCAGAACTAGCACAGATACGCAGTATTTT; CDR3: CASSYSRGRTSTDTQYF
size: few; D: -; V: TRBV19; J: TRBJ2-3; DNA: TGTGCCAGTAGTATTGGGGACCTCACAGATACGCAGTATTTT; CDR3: CASSIGDLTDTQYF
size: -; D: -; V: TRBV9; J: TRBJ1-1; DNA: TGTGCCAGCAGCGGGACAACCACTGAAGCTTTCTTT; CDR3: CASSGTTTEAFF
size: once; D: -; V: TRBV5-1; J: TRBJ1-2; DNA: TGCGCCAGCAGTTATTGGCCCCGGGGCAGCTATGGCTACACCTTC; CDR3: CASSYWPRGSYGYTF
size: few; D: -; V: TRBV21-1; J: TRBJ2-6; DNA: TGTGCCAGCAGCAAAGTTCCCAGTATTACCTCTGGGGCCAACGTCCTGACTTTC; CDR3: CASSKVPSITSGANVLTF
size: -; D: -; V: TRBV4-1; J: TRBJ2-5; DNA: TGCGCCAGCAGCCAAACCCACGGGACTTGGGGGGAGACCCAGTACTTC; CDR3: CASSQTHGTWGETQYF
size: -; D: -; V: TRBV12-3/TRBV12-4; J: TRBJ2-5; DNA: TGTGCCAGCAGGGGACAATGGCAGATGGAGACCCAGTACTTC; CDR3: CASRGQWQMETQYF
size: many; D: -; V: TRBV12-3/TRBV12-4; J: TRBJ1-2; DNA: TGTGCCAGCAGTTTCCGGCCCGACAGGATCCTTAACTATGGCTACACCTTC; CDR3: CASSFRPDRILNYGYTF
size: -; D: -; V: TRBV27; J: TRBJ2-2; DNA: TGTGCCAGCAGTTTGTTGGGTGGGAGCATAACCGGGGAGCTGTTTTTT; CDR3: CASSLLGGSITGELFF
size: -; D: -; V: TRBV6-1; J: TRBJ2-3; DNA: TGTGCCAGCAGTGTCAGGGCCATGGAGGCAGATACGCAGTATTTT; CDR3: CASSVRAMEADTQYF
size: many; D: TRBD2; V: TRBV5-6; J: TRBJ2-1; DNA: TGTGCCAGCAGCTTACTAGCGGGAGGCTCCTACAATGAGCAGTTCTTC; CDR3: CASSLLAGGSYNEQFF
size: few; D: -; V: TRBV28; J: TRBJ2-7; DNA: TGTGCCAGCAGTCCACCCGGGGGTGACGAGCAGTACTTC; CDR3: CASSPPGGDEQYF
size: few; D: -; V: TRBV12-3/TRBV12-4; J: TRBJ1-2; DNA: TGTGCCAGCAGTTGGGGGACATACTATGGCTACACCTTC; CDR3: CASSWGTYYGYTF
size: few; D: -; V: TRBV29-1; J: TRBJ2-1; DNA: TGCAGCGTTTATTACAATGAGCAGTTCTTC; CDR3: CSVYYNEQFF
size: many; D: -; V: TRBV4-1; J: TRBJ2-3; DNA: TGCGCCAGCAGCCAAGAATGGTCTAGTAGCTTGGGGGATACGCAGTATTTT; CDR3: CASSQEWSSSLGDTQYF
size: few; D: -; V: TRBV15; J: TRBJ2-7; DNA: TGTGCCACCAGCAGAGGCCACCTAAGCTACGAGCAGTACTTC; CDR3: CATSRGHLSYEQYF
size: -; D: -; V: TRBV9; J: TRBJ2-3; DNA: TGTGCCAGCGCACTCTCGGGACAAAAGAGCACAGATACGCAGTATTTT; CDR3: CASALSGQKSTDTQYF
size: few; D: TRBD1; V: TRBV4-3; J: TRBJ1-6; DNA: TGCGCCAGCAGCCAAGGACCCGACAGGGTTAATTCACCCCTCCACTTT; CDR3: CASSQGPDRVNSPLHF
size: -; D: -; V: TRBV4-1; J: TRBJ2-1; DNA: TGCGCCAGCAGCCACTGGGAAAAGAATGAGCAGTTCTTC; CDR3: CASSHWEKNEQFF
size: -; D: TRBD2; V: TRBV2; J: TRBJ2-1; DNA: TGTGCCAGCAGTGAATCCTCCGAGCTAGCGGGAGTCAATGAGCAGTTCTTC; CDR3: CASSESSELAGVNEQFF
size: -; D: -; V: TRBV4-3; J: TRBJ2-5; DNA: TGCGCCAGCAGCCAAGATACTGGGGGGGAGACCCAGTACTTC; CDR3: CASSQDTGGETQYF
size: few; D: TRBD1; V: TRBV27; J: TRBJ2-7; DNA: TGTGCCAGCAGTTTCCGGACAGGGGGCCACGAGCAGTACTTC; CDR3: CASSFRTGGHEQYF
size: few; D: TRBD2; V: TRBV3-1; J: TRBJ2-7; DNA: TGTGCCAGCAGCCAACTAACGGGAGGGCCCTACGAGCAGTACTTC; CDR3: CASSQLTGGPYEQYF
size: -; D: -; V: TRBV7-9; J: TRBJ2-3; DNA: TGTGCCAGCAGCTTACGGCAGGTAGCCACAGATACGCAGTATTTT; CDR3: CASSLRQVATDTQYF
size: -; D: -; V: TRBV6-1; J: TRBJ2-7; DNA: TGTGCCAGCAGTCCTTGGGACCGAGCCTACGAGCAGTACTTC; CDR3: CASSPWDRAYEQYF
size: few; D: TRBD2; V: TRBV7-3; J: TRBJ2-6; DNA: TGTGCCAGCAGCCTTACTAGCGGGACTCCGTCGCGTGGGGCCAACGTCCTGACTTTC; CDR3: CASSLTSGTPSRGANVLTF
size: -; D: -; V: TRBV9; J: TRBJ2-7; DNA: TGTGCCAGCAGCGTAGATAGGGGCGAGCAGTACTTC; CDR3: CASSVDRGEQYF
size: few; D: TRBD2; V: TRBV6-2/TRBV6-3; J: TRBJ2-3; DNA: TGTGCCAGCAGTGTCATAGCGGGAGGGGGTACAGATACGCAGTATTTT; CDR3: CASSVIAGGGTDTQYF
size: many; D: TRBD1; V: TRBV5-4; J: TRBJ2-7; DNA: TGTGCCAGCAGCCTCGACAGGGCGTACGAGCAGTACTTC; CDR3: CASSLDRAYEQYF
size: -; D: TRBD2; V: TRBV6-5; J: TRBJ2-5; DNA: TGTGCCAGCAGTTACGAGACTAGCGGAGCACAAGAGACCCAGTACTTC; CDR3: CASSYETSGAQETQYF
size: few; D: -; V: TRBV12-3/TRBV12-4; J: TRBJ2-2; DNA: TGTGCCAGCAGTTTATTACGGTTGTCGTCCGGGGAGCTGTTTTTT; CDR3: CASSLLRLSSGELFF
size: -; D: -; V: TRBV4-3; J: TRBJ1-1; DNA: TGCGCCAGCAGCCAAGATCAGGGGCTGGAGAGCACTGAAGCTTTCTTT; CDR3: CASSQDQGLESTEAFF
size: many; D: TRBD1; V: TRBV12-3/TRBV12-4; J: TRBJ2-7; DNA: TGTGCCAGCAGCTCCTCCGGGACAGGGATCTACGAGCAGTACTTC; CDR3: CASSSSGTGIYEQYF
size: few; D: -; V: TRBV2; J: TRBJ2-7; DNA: TGTGCCAGCATCTCCCCCGTGACTTACGAGCAGTACTTC; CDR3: CASISPVTYEQYF
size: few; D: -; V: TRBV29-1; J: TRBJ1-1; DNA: TGCAGCGTTGATGCAGGGAATACTGAAGCTTTCTTT; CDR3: CSVDAGNTEAFF
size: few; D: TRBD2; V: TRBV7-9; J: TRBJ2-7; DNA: TGTGCCAGCAGCTTGGGGCTAGCGGGGTACTACGAGCAGTACTTC; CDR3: CASSLGLAGYYEQYF
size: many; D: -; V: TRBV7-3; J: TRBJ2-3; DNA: TGTGCCAGCAGCTCCCTTGAGGGTGGTACGCAGTATTTT; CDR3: CASSSLEGGTQYF
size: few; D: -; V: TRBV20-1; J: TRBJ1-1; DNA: TGCAGTGCTAGAGAGAAAGGGGCGAACACTGAAGCTTTCTTT; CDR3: CSAREKGANTEAFF
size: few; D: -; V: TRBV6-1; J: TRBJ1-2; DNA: TGTGCCAGCAGGGCGGCAGAGAACTATGGCTACACCTTC; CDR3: CASRAAENYGYTF
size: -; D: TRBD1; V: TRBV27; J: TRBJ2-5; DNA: TGTGCCAGCTGCCCGACAGGGGCCACCCAAGAGACCCAGTACTTC; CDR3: CASCPTGATQETQYF
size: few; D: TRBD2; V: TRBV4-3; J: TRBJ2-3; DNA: TGCGCCAGCAGCCGGGGCCCTAGCGGGAAGGGCACAGATACGCAGTATTTT; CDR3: CASSRGPSGKGTDTQYF
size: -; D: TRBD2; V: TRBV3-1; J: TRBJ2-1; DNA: TGTGCCAGCAGGAAGACTAGCGGGAGTGGCCACAATGAGCAGTTCTTC; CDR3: CASRKTSGSGHNEQFF
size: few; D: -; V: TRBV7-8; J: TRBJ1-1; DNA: TGTGCCAGCAGTCTGCGGGGTTCGAACACTGAAGCTTTCTTT; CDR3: CASSLRGSNTEAFF
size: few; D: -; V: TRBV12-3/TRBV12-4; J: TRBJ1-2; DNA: TGTGCCAGCAGTTTAGACGGGCCGGGGGACACTAACTATGGCTACACCTTC; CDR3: CASSLDGPGDTNYGYTF
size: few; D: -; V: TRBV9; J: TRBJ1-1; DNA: TGTGCCAGCAGCGAGGGGTTCGGCGGGGGATTCACTGAAGCTTTCTTT; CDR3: CASSEGFGGGFTEAFF
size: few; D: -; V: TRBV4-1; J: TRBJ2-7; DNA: TGCGCCAGCAGCCAAGATGTGGCTAGCGTGCCCTACGAGCAGTACTTC; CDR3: CASSQDVASVPYEQYF
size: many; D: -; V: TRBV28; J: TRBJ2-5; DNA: TGTGCCAGCAGCCTTGTGGGGGCAGGGACCCAAGAGACCCAGTACTTC; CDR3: CASSLVGAGTQETQYF
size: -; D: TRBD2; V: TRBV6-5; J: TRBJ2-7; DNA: TGTGCCAGCAGTTCCGGGACTAGCGGAAACGAGCAGTACTTC; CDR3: CASSSGTSGNEQYF
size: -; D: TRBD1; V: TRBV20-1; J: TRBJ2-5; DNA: TGCAGTGCTGAATGGGACAGAAAGACCGAAGAGACCCAGTACTTC; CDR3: CSAEWDRKTEETQYF
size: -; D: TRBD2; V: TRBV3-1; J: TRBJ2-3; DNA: TGTGCCAGCAGCCAAGATCCCGAAGCGGGAATCACAGATACGCAGTATTTT; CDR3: CASSQDPEAGITDTQYF
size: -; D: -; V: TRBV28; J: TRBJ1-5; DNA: TGTGCCAGCAGGTCCCGAATCAGGGCGCCAGGTCAGCCCCAGCATTTT; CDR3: CASRSRIRAPGQPQHF
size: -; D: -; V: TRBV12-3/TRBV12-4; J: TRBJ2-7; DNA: TGTGCCAGCAGTTTAGTAGGAGGTACAGGGTTCTACGAGCAGTACTTC; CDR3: CASSLVGGTGFYEQYF
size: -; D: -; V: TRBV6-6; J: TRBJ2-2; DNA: TGTGCCAGCCAGAACACCGGGGAGCTGTTTTTT; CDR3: CASQNTGELFF